Presented here are 15 T cell receptor beta chains from one specimen sequenced in a study of blood T cell repertoires in COVID-19. The table came from immunoSEQ multiplex PCR; TCRdb's copy has only in-frame clones and leaves some out. The sample has around 220,000 clones, more than 75% seen once. Sequenced: peripheral blood. The receptor set was obtained from a woman aged 80 or over with COVID-19, enrolled during active disease.

The rearrangement joins TRBV5-8 to TRBJ2-4, with D tentatively TRBD2 (5 bases). The CDR3 extends over 16 amino acids. Between the trimmed V and J ends, which lost 1 base and 0 bases, there was a span of 11 bases. In germline, CDR1 is SGHTS, CDR2 YDEGEE. The CDR3 DNA follows: TGTGCCAGCAGCTTGAGGAGCGGACTAGCCAAAAACATTCAGTACTTC. Residues: CASSLRSGLAKNIQYF.

The V call is TRBV19, the J call TRBJ1-2; 7 bases fit TRBD1. There are 13 residues in the CDR3. V shed 11 bases and J 1 base; nucleotides not matched to a gene: 7. The germline CDR1 and CDR2 sequences are LNHDA and SQIVND (reference sequence). Written as DNA, the CDR3 is TGTGCCTCCCAGGGGGGCAGTAACTATGGCTACACCTTC. Its translation: CASQGGSNYGYTF.

The chain employs TRBV3-1 (or the pseudogene TRBV3-2) and TRBJ1-5, with D possibly matching TRBD1 (6 bases). V lost 4 bases and J lost 0, with 19 bases in between. The V gene's germline CDR1 is LGHDT and CDR2 YNNKEL (reference sequence). CDR3 length equals 18 residues. CDR3 sequence (DNA): TGTGCCAGCAGCCCCGGGGGGGGCGCAGGTTATAGCAATCAGCCCCAGCATTTT. Translation gives CASSPGGGAGYSNQPQHF.

The V gene is TRBV5-5, the J gene TRBJ1-5; D is possibly TRBD1 (5 bases). Trimming pared 2 bases from V and 5 bases from J, leaving 11 bases between. The CDR3 is 14 residues long. Germline V gene lookup returns CDR1 SGHKS and CDR2 YYEKEE (reference sequence). For the CDR3, the DNA is TGTGCCAGCAGCTTCACAGGAGTGGATCAGCCCCAGCATTTT. Translated: CASSFTGVDQPQHF.

This clone was observed a handful of times. The V call is TRBV15, the J call TRBJ2-1; the match to TRBD2 covers 7 bases. Trimming took 0 bases from V and 8 from J; bases not matched to a gene: 13. The CDR3 sequence is 17 residues long. CDR1 is LNHNV, CDR2 YYDKDF, per germline (reference sequence). Written as DNA, the CDR3 is TGTGCCACCAGCAGAGACTCCCGGCGACTAGCAAGGGATGAGCAGTTCTTC. Translation gives CATSRDSRRLARDEQFF. Combining the CDR3 with reference TRBV15 and TRBJ2-1 gives the whole variable domain DAMVIQNPRYQVTQFGKPVTLSCSQTLNHNVMYWYQQKSSQAPKLLFHYYDKDFNNEADTPDNFQSRRPNTSFCFLDIRSPGLGDTAMYLCATSRDSRRLARDEQFFGPGTRLTVL.

With regard to this clone: In the same sample, other DNA sequences code for this CDR3. The gene calls are TRBV11-2 and TRBJ2-5, with 7 bases fitting TRBD1. CDR1 SGHAT and CDR2 FQNNGV come from the germline V gene. The CDR3 has 13 residues. Germline trimming cut 5 bases from V and 4 bases from J; bases unmatched to any gene: 4. The CDR3 DNA reads as TGTGCCAGCAGCCCCGACAGGGCAGAGACCCAGTACTTC. Its protein is CASSPDRAETQYF.

This clone showed up just a few times. The chain combines TRBV28 with TRBJ1-2; D gene ambiguous. CDR1 and CDR2 (germline): MDHEN, SYDVKM. The CDR3 sequence is 11 residues long. Between the trimmed V and J ends, which lost 6 bases and 5 bases, there was a span of 7 bases. CDR3 amino acids: CASRTSYGYTF. The CDR3 DNA reads TGTGCCAGCAGGACAAGTTATGGCTACACCTTC.

V usage is TRBV14 and J usage is TRBJ1-1; D possibly corresponds to TRBD1 (6 bases). Trimming removed 1 base from V and 5 bases from J, with 11 bases in between. Germline assignment: CDR1 SGHDN and CDR2 FVKESK. The CDR3 length is 14 residues. CDR3 loop: CASSQGGGWTEAFF. CDR3 bases: TGTGCCAGCAGCCAAGGAGGGGGATGGACTGAAGCTTTCTTT.

This chain links TRBV30 with TRBJ1-5, with 9 bases fitting TRBD1. This CDR3 region has 14 residues. V lost 0 bases, J lost 6 bases, and 3 bases stayed unmatched. Per germline, CDR1 GTSNPN and CDR2 SVGIG (reference sequence). As DNA, the CDR3 is TGTGCCTGGAGTGTAGGGACAGGGACTCAGCCCCAGCATTTT. This gives the protein CAWSVGTGTQPQHF.

The chain links TRBV5-1 to TRBJ1-4; 8 nucleotides line up with TRBD1. The germline gives CDR1 SGHRS, CDR2 YFSETQ. The V and J ends lost 2 bases and 3 bases, in that order; junction bases with no gene match: 3. The CDR3 has 15 residues. The CDR3 region has the DNA TGCGCCAGCAGCTTTACAGGGGGGTCTAATGAAAAACTGTTTTTT. Translated: CASSFTGGSNEKLFF. Full variable domain (outside the CDR3, taken from reference TRBV5-1 and TRBJ1-4): KAGVTQTPRYLIKTRGQQVTLSCSPISGHRSVSWYQQTPGQGLQFLFEYFSETQRNKGNFPGRFSGRQFSNSRSEMNVSTLELGDSALYLCASSFTGGSNEKLFFGSGTQLSVL.

This clone turned up a few times. The genes are TRBV10-2 and TRBJ2-1; TRBD1 matches 9 bases. This CDR3 is 15 amino acids long. J was trimmed by 8 bases and V by 6 bases; bases with no gene match: 11. CDR1 and CDR2 from the germline V gene are WSHSY and SAAADI. CDR3 sequence reads: CASRSPDRGRDEQFF. DNA for the CDR3: TGCGCCAGCAGAAGTCCGGACAGGGGTCGAGATGAGCAGTTCTTC.

J is TRBJ2-5 and V is TRBV29-1, with D tentatively TRBD1 (6 bases). The CDR3 has 12 residues. V lost 6 bases and J lost 7, with 15 bases in between. Germline loops: CDR1 SQVTM, CDR2 ANQGSEA. CDR3 bases: TGCAGCGTCCTCTCCCGAGGGGGGACCCAGTACTTC. This encodes CSVLSRGGTQYF.

The V gene is TRBV18, the J gene TRBJ1-5, with 9 positions matching TRBD1. Germline loops: CDR1 KGHSH, CDR2 LQKENI. V was pared by 1 base and J by 6 bases, with 4 bases of the junction left unmatched. The CDR3 has 15 residues. CDR3 bases: TGTGCCAGCTCACCACGACAGGGGGAAGGTCAGCCCCAGCATTTT. Translated, it gives CASSPRQGEGQPQHF. Using reference TRBV18 and TRBJ1-5 for the parts outside the CDR3, the full variable domain is NAGVMQNPRHLVRRRGQEARLRCSPMKGHSHVYWYRQLPEEGLKFMVYLQKENIIDESGMPKERFSAEFPKEGPSILRIQQVVRGDSAAYFCASSPRQGEGQPQHFGDGTRLSIL.

V is TRBV10-2 and J is TRBJ1-5; D gene unclear. V lost 2 bases and J lost 0, with 5 bases in between. The CDR3 is 14 amino acids. The germline V gene encodes CDR1 WSHSY and CDR2 SAAADI. The DNA for the CDR3 is TGCGCCAGCAGTGAGACGGTTAGCAATCAGCCCCAGCATTTT. Translation gives CASSETVSNQPQHF.

V and J are TRBV3-1 (or the pseudogene TRBV3-2) and TRBJ2-1, with D maybe TRBD2 (6 bases). Trimming took off 4 bases at V and 7 bases at J, with 11 bases between the two ends. CDR1 is LGHDT and CDR2 is YNNKEL in the germline V gene (reference sequence). The CDR3 spans 13 residues. The CDR3 DNA is TGTGCCAGCAGCCCCCGGGCGGGGAATGAGCAGTTCTTC. The encoded protein is CASSPRAGNEQFF.